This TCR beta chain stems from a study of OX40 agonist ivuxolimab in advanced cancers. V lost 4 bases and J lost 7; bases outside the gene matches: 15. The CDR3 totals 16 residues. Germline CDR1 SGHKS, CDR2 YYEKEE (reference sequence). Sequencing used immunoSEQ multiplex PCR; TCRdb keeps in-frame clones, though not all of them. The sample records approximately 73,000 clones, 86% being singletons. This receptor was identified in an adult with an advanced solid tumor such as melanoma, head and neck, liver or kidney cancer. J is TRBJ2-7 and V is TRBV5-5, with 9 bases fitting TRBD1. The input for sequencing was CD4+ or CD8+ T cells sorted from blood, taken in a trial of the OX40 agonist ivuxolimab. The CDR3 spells CASSLPPGTGPLEQYF. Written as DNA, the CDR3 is TGTGCCAGCAGCCTTCCCCCCGGGACAGGGCCCCTGGAGCAGTACTTC. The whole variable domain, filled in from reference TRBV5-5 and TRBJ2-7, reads DAGVTQSPTHLIKTRGQQVTLRCSPISGHKSVSWYQQVLGQGPQFIFQYYEKEERGRGNFPDRFSARQFPNYSSELNVNALLLGDSALYLCASSLPPGTGPLEQYFGPGTRLTVT.